Below are 29 T cell receptor beta chains sequenced from a single sample in a study of PD-1 blockade in classical Hodgkin lymphoma. Using immunoSEQ multiplex PCR, the repertoire was profiled, and TCRdb retains in-frame clones only, with some absent. The table includes 50,000 or so clones, about 89% detected once. Documented time point: cycle 4 day 1 (C4D1), after 5 to 7 weeks of nivolumab. Each and every patient relapsed after autologous stem cell transplantation, and patients got differing brentuximab vedotin exposure. Sequences were derived from peripheral blood mononuclear cells (PBMCs), sampled before the fourth cycle of nivolumab. Receptor source: a human donor with classical Hodgkin lymphoma.

The chain links TRBV27 to TRBJ2-1; 8 positions agree with TRBD2. V gave up 5 bases and J gave up 7 bases; unmatched junction bases: 4. CDR3 length equals 13 residues. CDR1 and CDR2 from the germline V gene are MNHEY and SMNVEV (reference sequence). The CDR3 is CASSPGTRNEQFF. The CDR3 DNA is TGTGCCAGCAGTCCCGGGACTAGGAATGAGCAGTTCTTC.

The V and J genes are TRBV7-3 and TRBJ2-2; no firm D call. The germline V gene has CDR1 SGHTA and CDR2 FQGTGA. V was shortened by 7 bases and J by 6 bases, with 6 bases between the two germline ends. The CDR3 has 11 residues. Written as DNA, the CDR3 is TGTGCCAGCACCCAAGCCGGGGAGCTGTTTTTT. Translated, it gives CASTQAGELFF.

This sequence joins TRBV5-1 and TRBJ1-2; 7 bases map to TRBD1. V lost 4 bases, J lost 6 bases, and 9 bases stayed unmatched. Germline loops: CDR1 SGHRS, CDR2 YFSETQ. This CDR3 comprises 14 residues. The CDR3 coding sequence is TGCGCCAGCAGCCCCCGACAGGGCTCCAATGGCTACACCTTC. Residues: CASSPRQGSNGYTF.

The chain combines TRBV7-9 with TRBJ2-7, with D hard to call. In germline, CDR1 is SEHNR, CDR2 FQNEAQ (reference sequence). The V and J ends lost 1 base and 5 bases respectively, with 12 bases between them. CDR3 size: 14 residues. The CDR3 nucleotides are TGTGCCAGCAGCTTAGGGGTGGGCCGCGACGAGCAGTACTTC. This gives the protein CASSLGVGRDEQYF.

The CDR3 is CASSPNEQFF. The CDR3 DNA is TGTGCCAGCAGCCCCAATGAGCAGTTCTTC. The chain links TRBV9 to TRBJ2-1; no firm D call. The CDR3 sequence is 10 residues long. CDR1 is SGDLS, CDR2 YYNGEE, per germline. Trimming took off 4 bases at V and 6 bases at J, with 2 bases between the two ends.

The rearrangement joins TRBV5-1 to TRBJ1-1, with 7 bases identical to TRBD1. Germline assignment: CDR1 SGHRS and CDR2 YFSETQ. This CDR3 has 14 amino acids. The V gene end was trimmed by 5 bases and the J gene end by 1 base; junction bases not matched to a gene: 5. CDR3: CASRLTGPNTEAFF. The CDR3 bases are TGCGCCAGCAGACTGACAGGGCCGAACACTGAAGCTTTCTTT.

V and J are TRBV7-6 and TRBJ1-1; the D gene is possibly TRBD1 (6 bases). The germline V and J ends were trimmed by 5 bases and 4 bases, with 14 bases remaining between them. CDR1 and CDR2 from the germline V gene are SGHVS and FNYEAQ. CDR3 length: 14 residues. CDR3 protein: CASSNHRDGTEAFF. CDR3 DNA sequence: TGTGCCAGCAGCAACCACAGGGACGGCACTGAAGCTTTCTTT.

J is TRBJ1-2 and V is TRBV5-6; 10 bases line up with TRBD1. There are 13 residues in the CDR3. Germline V gene lookup returns CDR1 SGHDT and CDR2 YYEEEE. Trimming removed 4 bases from V and 7 bases from J; junction bases left unmatched: 4. This CDR3 is CASSNRDRGGYTF. The CDR3 DNA reads as TGTGCCAGCAGCAACCGGGACAGGGGTGGCTACACCTTC.

This chain connects TRBV5-8 to TRBJ2-3; maybe TRBD1 (5 bases). V was shortened by 1 base and J by 4 bases, with 7 bases between the two germline ends. Germline CDR1 SGHTS, CDR2 YDEGEE. The CDR3 runs to 13 residues. CDR3 sequence (DNA): TGTGCCAGCAGCTTGCAGGGATCAGATACGCAGTATTTT. Protein sequence: CASSLQGSDTQYF.

This chain uses TRBV4-1 with TRBJ2-7; D perhaps matches TRBD2 (5 bases). This CDR3 has 15 residues. Germline CDR1 and CDR2: MGHRA and YSYEKL. Trimming shortened V by 0 bases and J by 3 bases, and 12 bases separated the two germline ends. The CDR3 region is CASSQDLVGSYEQYF. The CDR3 DNA sequence: TGCGCCAGCAGCCAAGATCTTGTGGGGAGCTACGAGCAGTACTTC.

A few counts support this clone. V gene TRBV7-9 combines with J gene TRBJ1-5, with TRBD1 as a possible D gene (6 bases). Germline V lookup: CDR1 SEHNR, CDR2 FQNEAQ (reference sequence). The CDR3 runs to 15 residues. With 5 bases removed from V and 1 base from J, the gap between germline ends came to 12 bases. CDR3 residues: CASSRTGLSNQPQHF. CDR3 sequence (DNA): TGTGCCAGCAGCCGTACAGGGTTGAGCAATCAGCCCCAGCATTTT.

This chain uses TRBV5-1 with TRBJ1-6; 9 positions agree with TRBD1. V dropped 0 bases and J dropped 0; count of bases not matched to a gene: 4. The CDR3 length is 18 residues. Germline V lookup: CDR1 SGHRS, CDR2 YFSETQ. Here the CDR3 DNA reads TGCGCCAGCAGCTTGGAGGGGACAGGGAGCTCCTATAATTCACCCCTCCACTTT. Encoded protein: CASSLEGTGSSYNSPLHF.

The rearrangement links TRBV7-9 to TRBJ1-5; D gene unclear. The CDR3 sequence is 14 residues long. Germline CDR1 is SEHNR and CDR2 is FQNEAQ (reference sequence). V shed 3 bases and J shed 0 bases, with 6 bases lying between them. This CDR3 reads CASSFDYSNQPQHF. The CDR3 DNA follows: TGTGCCAGCAGCTTCGACTATAGCAATCAGCCCCAGCATTTT.

The V and J genes are TRBV10-3 and TRBJ1-1, with TRBD1 matching over 8 bases. The germline V gene encodes CDR1 ENHRY and CDR2 SYGVKD. This CDR3 comprises 15 residues. J gave up 3 bases and V 6 bases, and 9 bases lay outside the gene matches. The CDR3 is CAIRLDRGMDTEAFF. CDR3 nucleotides: TGTGCCATCAGACTAGACAGGGGAATGGACACTGAAGCTTTCTTT.

The chain employs TRBV15 and TRBJ1-4; TRBD1 matches at 9 bases. With V trimmed by 5 bases and J by 5 bases, 3 bases remained unmatched. Looked up from germline, CDR1 is LNHNV and CDR2 is YYDKDF (reference sequence). The CDR3 has 14 amino acids. The CDR3 is CATSLGTGNEKLFF. The CDR3, as DNA: TGTGCCACCAGCTTGGGGACAGGGAATGAAAAACTGTTTTTT. Together with reference TRBV15 and TRBJ1-4, the CDR3 gives the full variable domain: DAMVIQNPRYQVTQFGKPVTLSCSQTLNHNVMYWYQQKSSQAPKLLFHYYDKDFNNEADTPDNFQSRRPNTSFCFLDIRSPGLGDTAMYLCATSLGTGNEKLFFGSGTQLSVL.

This chain connects TRBV18 to TRBJ2-1; D remains unclear. Per the germline V gene, CDR1 is KGHSH and CDR2 is LQKENI. The CDR3 covers 12 residues. V gave up 3 bases and J gave up 8 bases, with 8 bases separating them. The CDR3 loop reads CASSPWVDEQFF. The CDR3 nucleotides read TGTGCCAGCTCACCTTGGGTGGATGAGCAGTTCTTC.

The V and J genes are TRBV4-3 and TRBJ1-4; D remains unclear. CDR1 LGHNA and CDR2 YSLEER come from the germline V gene. This CDR3 contains 16 residues. V gave up 3 bases and J gave up 1 base, with 12 bases separating them. CDR3 in DNA: TGCGCCAGCAGCCATGCATTCCCGGTAACTAATGAAAAACTGTTTTTT. This gives the protein CASSHAFPVTNEKLFF.

The V gene is TRBV6-6, the J gene TRBJ1-1; D is unclear. The CDR3 length is 13 residues. V lost 7 bases, J lost 1 base, and 10 bases lay in between. Germline V CDR1 and CDR2: MNHNY, SVGAGI (reference sequence). Here the CDR3 reads CASNNKGNTEAFF. The DNA of the CDR3 is TGTGCCAGCAATAATAAGGGGAACACTGAAGCTTTCTTT.

The chain carries TRBV6-1 and TRBJ2-7; D may be TRBD1 (5 bases). The CDR3 sequence is 16 residues long. Trimming left V 1 base short and J 2 bases short, with 15 bases between. CDR1 and CDR2 from the germline V gene are MNHNS and SASEGT. CDR3 in amino acids: CASSEEVVGLAYEQYF. CDR3 coding DNA: TGTGCCAGCAGTGAAGAGGTAGTGGGGCTAGCCTACGAGCAGTACTTC.

The chain is built from TRBV7-9 and TRBJ1-6; D not resolved. The V end was cut by 2 bases, the J end by 8 bases, with 10 bases between. CDR1 SEHNR and CDR2 FQNEAQ come from the germline V gene (reference sequence). This CDR3 contains 14 residues. The CDR3: CASSLNVGDSPLHF. CDR3 bases: TGTGCCAGCAGCTTAAACGTGGGTGATTCACCCCTCCACTTT.

The rearrangement links TRBV6-5 to TRBJ1-2, with 7 bases aligning to TRBD1. The CDR3 is 13 amino acids. Germline loops: CDR1 MNHEY, CDR2 SVGAGI. CDR3 nucleotide sequence: TGTGCGGTCTGCGGGACAGCTCCAGGTGGCTACACCTTC. Its translation is CAVCGTAPGGYTF.

This chain joins TRBV6-1 and TRBJ1-4; D not resolved. In germline, CDR1 is MNHNS, CDR2 SASEGT. The CDR3 spans 17 residues. Between the trimmed V and J ends, which lost 3 bases and 3 bases, there was a span of 17 bases. CDR3 DNA sequence: TGTGCCAGCAGTGAGACGACGGATCGGGGTTCTAATGAAAAACTGTTTTTT. As protein: CASSETTDRGSNEKLFF.

The chain links TRBV11-2 to TRBJ2-7, with D perhaps matching TRBD2 (5 bases). V gave up 5 bases and J gave up 3 bases, with 14 bases separating them. CDR1 and CDR2 from the germline V gene are SGHAT and FQNNGV. CDR3 length: 14 residues. The CDR3 DNA reads TGTGCCAGCAGCCCATCCGGACGGGGCTACGAGCAGTACTTC. The encoded protein is CASSPSGRGYEQYF.

V is TRBV19 and J is TRBJ2-3; 7 nucleotides line up with TRBD1. The V gene end was trimmed by 5 bases and the J gene end by 0 bases; junction bases not matched to a gene: 8. The CDR3 is made up of 16 amino acids. CDR1 and CDR2 (germline): LNHDA, SQIVND (reference sequence). The DNA for the CDR3 is TGTGCCAGTAGTGCAGGGACAGCCCTAAGCACAGATACGCAGTATTTT. Its protein product is CASSAGTALSTDTQYF.

This clone was found once. This sequence joins TRBV5-1 and TRBJ2-1; 7 positions match TRBD1. With 5 bases clipped from V and 1 base from J, the junction kept 6 bases outside the gene matches. Germline CDR1 reads SGHRS; CDR2 reads YFSETQ. There are 15 residues in the CDR3. CDR3 DNA sequence: TGCGCCAGCAGGACCGAGGGGGCGTCCTACAATGAGCAGTTCTTC. Its translation is CASRTEGASYNEQFF. Complete variable domain (other parts from reference TRBV5-1 and TRBJ2-1): KAGVTQTPRYLIKTRGQQVTLSCSPISGHRSVSWYQQTPGQGLQFLFEYFSETQRNKGNFPGRFSGRQFSNSRSEMNVSTLELGDSALYLCASRTEGASYNEQFFGPGTRLTVL.

V is TRBV19 and J is TRBJ2-7, with D perhaps matching TRBD2 (5 bases). Germline values: CDR1 LNHDA, CDR2 SQIVND (reference sequence). The CDR3 consists of 14 residues. Trimming removed 1 base from V and 3 bases from J, with 10 bases in between. The DNA for the CDR3 is TGTGCCAGTAGTATAGTGGCCCGGGGCTACGAGCAGTACTTC. Its protein product is CASSIVARGYEQYF.

The chain carries TRBV29-1 and TRBJ1-2; 7 bases are shared with TRBD1. From germline, CDR1 is SQVTM and CDR2 ANQGSEA. The J segment lost 1 base and the V segment lost 7 bases, leaving 6 bases of the junction unmatched. This CDR3 has 13 amino acids. In DNA, the CDR3 is TGCAGCGCGAACAGGGGATTTAACTATGGCTACACCTTC. Translating it yields CSANRGFNYGYTF.

The chain links TRBV7-9 to TRBJ2-2; D ambiguous. V gave up 0 bases and J gave up 8 bases, with 7 bases separating them. The CDR3 extends over 13 amino acids. CDR1 and CDR2 from the germline V gene are SEHNR and FQNEAQ (reference sequence). This CDR3 reads CASSLAARGELFF. As DNA, the CDR3 is TGTGCCAGCAGCTTAGCGGCTCGTGGGGAGCTGTTTTTT.

As to this clone: One end of the junction fails to match germline, which may point to a read error. The chain combines TRBV11-2 with TRBJ2-7; D is perhaps TRBD1 (6 bases). The CDR3 is 14 amino acids. Germline CDR1 SGHAT, CDR2 FQNNGV. The chain's CDR3 is CASSLGGQTYEQYF. CDR3 in DNA: TGTGCCAGCAGTTTAGGCGGACAGACCTACGAGCAGTACTTC.